This TCR beta chain was profiled in a study of T cell responses to AZD1222 COVID-19 vaccine. Overall study context: The study pooled second doses at about 4 or about 12 weeks.

Sequencing was performed with immunoSEQ multiplex PCR; in TCRdb, only in-frame clones are kept and a portion is missing. This table holds fewer than 300,000 clones, approximately 95% found once. The CDR3 has 15 amino acids. V lost 3 bases, J lost 4 bases, and 7 bases stayed unmatched. In germline, CDR1 is KGHSH, CDR2 LQKENI. This clone was seen a single time. Material: peripheral blood, obtained on day 0 of AZD1222 vaccination. The chain recombines TRBV18 with TRBJ1-2; TRBD1 agrees at 8 bases. The sequence was obtained from an adult in good health. CDR3 sequence: CASSPSRTGPYGYTF. CDR3 coding DNA: TGTGCCAGCTCACCTTCTCGGACAGGGCCCTATGGCTACACCTTC. Drawing the rest from reference TRBV18 and TRBJ1-2, the complete variable domain is NAGVMQNPRHLVRRRGQEARLRCSPMKGHSHVYWYRQLPEEGLKFMVYLQKENIIDESGMPKERFSAEFPKEGPSILRIQQVVRGDSAAYFCASSPSRTGPYGYTFGSGTRLTVV.